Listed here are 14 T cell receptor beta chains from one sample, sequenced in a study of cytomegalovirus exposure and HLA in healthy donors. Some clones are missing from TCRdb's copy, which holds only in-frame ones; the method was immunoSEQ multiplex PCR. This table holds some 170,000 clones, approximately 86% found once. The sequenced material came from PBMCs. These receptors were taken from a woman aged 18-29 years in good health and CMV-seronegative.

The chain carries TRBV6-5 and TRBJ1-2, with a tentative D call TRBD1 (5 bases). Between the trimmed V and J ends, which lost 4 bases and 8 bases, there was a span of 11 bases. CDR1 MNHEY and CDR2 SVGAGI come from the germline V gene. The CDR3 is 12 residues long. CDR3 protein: CASSSLWGGYTF. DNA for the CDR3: TGTGCCAGCAGTTCCCTCTGGGGCGGCTACACCTTC.

In DNA form, the CDR3 reads TGTGCCAGCAGTTTAGAGCTCCCGACTGTTGGAAACACCATATATTTT. Translation gives CASSLELPTVGNTIYF. The rearrangement links TRBV27 to TRBJ1-3; D gene ambiguous. V dropped 2 bases and J dropped 3 bases, with 14 bases sitting between them. The germline CDR1 and CDR2 sequences are MNHEY and SMNVEV (reference sequence). CDR3 length equals 16 residues.

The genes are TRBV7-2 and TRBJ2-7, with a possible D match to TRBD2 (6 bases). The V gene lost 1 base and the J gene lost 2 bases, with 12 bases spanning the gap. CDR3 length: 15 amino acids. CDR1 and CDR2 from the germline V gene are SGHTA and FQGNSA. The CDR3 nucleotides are TGTGCCAGCAGCTTAGGCGGGGCCACCCCCTACGAGCAGTACTTC. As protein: CASSLGGATPYEQYF.

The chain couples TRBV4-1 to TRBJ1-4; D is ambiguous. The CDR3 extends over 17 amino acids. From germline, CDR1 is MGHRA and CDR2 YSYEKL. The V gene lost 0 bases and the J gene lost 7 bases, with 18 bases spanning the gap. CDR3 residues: CASSQEPFHRGSEKLFF. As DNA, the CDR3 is TGCGCCAGCAGCCAAGAGCCCTTTCACCGGGGTAGTGAAAAACTGTTTTTT.

The CDR3 is CASSVRRDLSYNSPLHF. CDR3 in DNA: TGTGCCAGCAGCGTACGCAGGGATCTATCTTATAATTCACCCCTCCACTTT. This sequence joins TRBV9 and TRBJ1-6; D is perhaps TRBD1 (5 bases). CDR3 length: 17 amino acids. With 1 base removed from V and 4 bases from J, the gap between germline ends came to 15 bases. Germline V lookup: CDR1 SGDLS, CDR2 YYNGEE.

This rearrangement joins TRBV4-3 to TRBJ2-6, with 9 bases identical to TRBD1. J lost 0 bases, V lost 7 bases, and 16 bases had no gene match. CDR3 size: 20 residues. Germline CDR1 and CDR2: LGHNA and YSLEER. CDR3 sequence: CASTASIGTGWPSGANVLTF. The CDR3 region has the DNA TGCGCCAGCACCGCCTCAATAGGGACAGGGTGGCCCTCTGGGGCCAACGTCCTGACTTTC.

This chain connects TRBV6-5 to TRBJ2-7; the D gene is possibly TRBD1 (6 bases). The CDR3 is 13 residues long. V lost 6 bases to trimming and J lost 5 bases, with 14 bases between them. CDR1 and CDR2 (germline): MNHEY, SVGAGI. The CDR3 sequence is CASSSRGNHEQYF. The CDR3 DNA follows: TGTGCCAGCAGCAGCAGGGGTAACCACGAGCAGTACTTC.

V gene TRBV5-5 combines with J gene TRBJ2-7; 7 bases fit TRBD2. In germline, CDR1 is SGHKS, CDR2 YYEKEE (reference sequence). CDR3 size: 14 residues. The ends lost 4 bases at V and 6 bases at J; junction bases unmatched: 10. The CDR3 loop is CASSHRGVLSEQYF. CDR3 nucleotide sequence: TGTGCCAGCAGCCATCGGGGGGTACTAAGCGAGCAGTACTTC.

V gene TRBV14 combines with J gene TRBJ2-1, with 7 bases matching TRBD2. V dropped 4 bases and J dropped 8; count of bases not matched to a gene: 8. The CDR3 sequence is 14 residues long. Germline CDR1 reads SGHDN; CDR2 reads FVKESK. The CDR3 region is CASSRLAGPHEQFF. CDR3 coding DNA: TGTGCCAGCAGCCGACTAGCCGGTCCCCATGAGCAGTTCTTC. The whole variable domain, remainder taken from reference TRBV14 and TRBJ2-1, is EAGVTQFPSHSVIEKGQTVTLRCDPISGHDNLYWYRRVMGKEIKFLLHFVKESKQDESGMPNNRFLAERTGGTYSTLKVQPAELEDSGVYFCASSRLAGPHEQFFGPGTRLTVL.

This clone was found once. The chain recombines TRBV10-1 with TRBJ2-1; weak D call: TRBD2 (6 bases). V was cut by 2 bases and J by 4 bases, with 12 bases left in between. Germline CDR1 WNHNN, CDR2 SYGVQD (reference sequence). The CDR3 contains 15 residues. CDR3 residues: CASSEGRGGYNEQFF. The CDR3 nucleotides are TGCGCCAGCAGTGAGGGCCGGGGAGGATACAATGAGCAGTTCTTC.

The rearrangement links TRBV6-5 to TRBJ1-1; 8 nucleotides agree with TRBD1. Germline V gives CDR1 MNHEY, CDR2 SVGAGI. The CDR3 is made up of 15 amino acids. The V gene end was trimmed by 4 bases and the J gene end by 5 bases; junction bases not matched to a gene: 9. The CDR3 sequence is CASSFGTGVGTEAFF. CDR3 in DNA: TGTGCCAGCAGTTTCGGGACAGGTGTGGGGACTGAAGCTTTCTTT.

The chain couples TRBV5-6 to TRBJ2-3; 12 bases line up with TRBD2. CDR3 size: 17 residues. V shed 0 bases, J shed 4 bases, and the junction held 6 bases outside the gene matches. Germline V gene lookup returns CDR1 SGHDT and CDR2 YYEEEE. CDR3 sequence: CASSLDLAGGGPDTQYF. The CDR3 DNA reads TGTGCCAGCAGCTTGGATCTAGCGGGAGGGGGGCCAGATACGCAGTATTTT.

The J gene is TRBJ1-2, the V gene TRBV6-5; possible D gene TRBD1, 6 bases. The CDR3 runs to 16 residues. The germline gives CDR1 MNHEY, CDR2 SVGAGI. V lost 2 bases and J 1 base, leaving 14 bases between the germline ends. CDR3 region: CASSYTGGGYNYGYTF. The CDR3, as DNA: TGTGCCAGCAGTTACACCGGCGGGGGCTATAACTATGGCTACACCTTC.

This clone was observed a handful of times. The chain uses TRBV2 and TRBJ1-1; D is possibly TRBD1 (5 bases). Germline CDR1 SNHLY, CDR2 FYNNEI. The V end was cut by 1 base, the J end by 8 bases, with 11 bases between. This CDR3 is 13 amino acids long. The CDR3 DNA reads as TGTGCCAGCAGTGAAGAGTGGAACAGGGAAGCTTTCTTT. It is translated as CASSEEWNREAFF.